These 28 T cell receptor beta chains were sequenced from one sample in a study of radiation and T cells in renal cell carcinoma. Repertoires were generated with immunoSEQ multiplex PCR, while TCRdb's copy carries only in-frame clones and drops some. Found here are a few thousand clones, 76% of them singletons; the top ten hold 7.7%. This sample's treatment: treatment-naive control, cytoreductive nephrectomy. The sample consisted of tumor tissue, taken from a patient whose treatment was nephrectomy without radiotherapy. All receptors derive from a man aged 50 to 59 with renal cell carcinoma.

The chain carries TRBV28 and TRBJ2-7, with D tentatively TRBD2 (6 bases). This CDR3 has 14 residues. With 7 bases removed from V and 7 bases from J, the gap between germline ends came to 20 bases. The germline V gene encodes CDR1 MDHEN and CDR2 SYDVKM. The CDR3 nucleotides read TGTGCCAGCACAAGACTAGGACCAGCAGGGGAGCAGTACTTC. Translated, it gives CASTRLGPAGEQYF.

The gene calls are TRBV28 and TRBJ1-2, with D possibly being TRBD1 (5 bases). In germline, CDR1 is MDHEN, CDR2 SYDVKM. Trimming removed 6 bases at V and 0 bases at J, with 17 bases between. There are 16 residues in the CDR3. The CDR3 region is CASRPRGGGANYGYTF. The CDR3 DNA is TGTGCCAGCAGACCGCGGGGCGGGGGTGCTAACTATGGCTACACCTTC.

This clone came up once. This chain links TRBV6-6 with TRBJ2-7, with D uncertain. Germline V gene sequence: CDR1 MNHNY, CDR2 SVGAGI (reference sequence). V was clipped by 2 bases and J by 4 bases, with 9 bases between them. The CDR3 contains 13 residues. DNA for the CDR3: TGTGCCAGCAGTTACCTCTTGGGGTACGAGCAGTACTTC. Its protein product is CASSYLLGYEQYF.

V is TRBV5-1 and J is TRBJ2-3; unclear D gene. CDR1 and CDR2 from the germline V gene are SGHRS and YFSETQ. The germline V and J ends were trimmed by 0 bases and 2 bases, with 7 bases remaining between them. CDR3 size: 14 residues. CDR3 nucleotides: TGCGCCAGCAGCTTGGAGGGCACCACAGATACGCAGTATTTT. This encodes CASSLEGTTDTQYF.

This chain joins TRBV15 and TRBJ1-4; D not certain. CDR3 length: 17 amino acids. Germline lookup yields CDR1 LNHNV and CDR2 YYDKDF (reference sequence). Trimming pared 4 bases from V and 0 bases from J, leaving 15 bases between. CDR3 sequence reads: CATSKWLEAATNEKLFF. The CDR3 DNA reads as TGTGCCACCAGCAAATGGCTCGAGGCAGCAACTAATGAAAAACTGTTTTTT.

This clone has only a few counts. The DNA for the CDR3 is TGTGCCAGCAGTCCCCCGGGGACAGGACTAATCCGGAACACCATATATTTT. Its translation: CASSPPGTGLIRNTIYF. This rearrangement joins TRBV25-1 to TRBJ1-3, with 8 positions matching TRBD1. Germline V gene sequence: CDR1 MGHDK, CDR2 SYGVNS. The CDR3 covers 17 residues. The V segment lost 5 bases and the J segment 7 bases; nucleotides outside the gene matches: 16.

This clone is large within its sample. The chain couples TRBV19 to TRBJ1-1; D is uncertain. Germline V gene data show CDR1 as LNHDA and CDR2 as SQIVND (reference sequence). The CDR3 totals 17 residues. Between the trimmed V and J ends, which lost 7 bases and 4 bases, there was a span of 25 bases. The CDR3 DNA reads as TGTGCCAGTACCATAAGGGCGGGGAGTGGTGCTATCACTGAAGCTTTCTTT. It codes for CASTIRAGSGAITEAFF.

This chain links TRBV28 with TRBJ2-2; the match to TRBD2 covers 9 bases. CDR1 and CDR2 from the germline V gene are MDHEN and SYDVKM. The CDR3 length is 14 residues. The V and J ends lost 2 bases and 6 bases, in that order; junction bases with no gene match: 1. The CDR3 DNA follows: TGTGCCAGCAGTTTAGCGGGAGGGTCCGGGGAGCTGTTTTTT. Translated, it gives CASSLAGGSGELFF.

This chain joins TRBV2 and TRBJ2-2; TRBD1 might be the D (6 bases). The length of the CDR3 is 16 residues. Trimming removed 4 bases at V and 4 bases at J, with 16 bases between. Germline CDR1 reads SNHLY; CDR2 reads FYNNEI. This CDR3 reads CASSGNWGRGTGELFF. The CDR3 DNA reads TGTGCCAGCAGTGGCAATTGGGGGCGAGGCACCGGGGAGCTGTTTTTT.

This clone came up a few times. The rearrangement joins TRBV7-8 to TRBJ2-1, with D possibly matching TRBD2 (6 bases). Trimming stripped 4 bases from V and 4 bases from J, with 8 bases between. Per germline, CDR1 SGHVS and CDR2 FQNEAQ. This CDR3 has 13 amino acids. In nucleotides, the CDR3 is TGTGCCAGCAGCTCAAGCGGGTACAATGAGCAGTTCTTC. The encoded protein is CASSSSGYNEQFF. Full variable domain (rest looked up from reference TRBV7-8 and TRBJ2-1): GAGVSQSPRYKVAKRGQDVALRCDPISGHVSLFWYQQALGQGPEFLTYFQNEAQLDKSGLPSDRFFAERPEGSVSTLKIQRTQQEDSAVYLCASSSSGYNEQFFGPGTRLTVL.

The chain recombines TRBV7-2 with TRBJ2-7; TRBD1 might be the D (6 bases). The CDR3 has 12 amino acids. Looked up from germline, CDR1 is SGHTA and CDR2 is FQGNSA. With 4 bases removed from V and 13 bases from J, the gap between germline ends came to 17 bases. CDR3 nucleotides: TGTGCCAGCAGCTCGATGACAGGCCTACCATACTTC. Translated, it gives CASSSMTGLPYF.

This clone was observed a few times. The V gene is TRBV11-3, the J gene TRBJ1-2; D call uncertain. Trimming took off 1 base at V and 8 bases at J, with 8 bases between the two ends. Germline V CDR1 and CDR2: SGHNT, YENEEA. The CDR3 runs to 12 residues. The CDR3 loop is CASSLVDGGYTF. For the CDR3, the DNA is TGTGCCAGCAGCTTAGTGGATGGAGGCTACACCTTC.

The genes are TRBV20-1 and TRBJ2-7; D uncertain. Germline V gene sequence: CDR1 DFQATT, CDR2 SNEGSKA (reference sequence). The CDR3 loop spans 10 amino acids. V lost 5 bases, J lost 5 bases, and 7 bases lay in between. The CDR3: CSAGVDEQYF. In DNA, the CDR3 is TGCAGTGCTGGAGTTGACGAGCAGTACTTC.

The J gene is TRBJ2-1, the V gene TRBV5-1; TRBD2 matches at 12 bases. The CDR3 consists of 16 residues. Germline CDR1 SGHRS, CDR2 YFSETQ. The junction had 3 bases not matched to a gene; V was cut back by 0 bases and J by 5 bases. Written as DNA, the CDR3 is TGCGCCAGCAGCTTGGGGCTAGCGGGAGGGCACAATGAGCAGTTCTTC. It specifies CASSLGLAGGHNEQFF.

The chain combines TRBV7-3 with TRBJ1-1; unclear D gene. Trimming shortened V by 1 base and J by 3 bases, and 6 bases separated the two germline ends. This CDR3 spans 13 amino acids. The V gene's germline CDR1 is SGHTA and CDR2 FQGTGA. The CDR3 DNA is TGTGCCAGCAGCTTAAATAGGGACACTGAAGCTTTCTTT. Protein sequence: CASSLNRDTEAFF.

The chain has TRBV11-3 and TRBJ2-7; D may be TRBD2 (6 bases). Trimming left V 2 bases short and J 7 bases short, with 9 bases between. Germline lookup yields CDR1 SGHNT and CDR2 YENEEA. The CDR3 has 12 amino acids. CDR3 loop: CASSLSGGEQYF. The DNA for the CDR3 is TGTGCCAGCAGCTTATCCGGGGGAGAGCAGTACTTC.

The chain combines TRBV9 with TRBJ2-3, with 9 bases identical to TRBD2. The germline gives CDR1 SGDLS, CDR2 YYNGEE. The length of the CDR3 is 14 residues. Trimming removed 3 bases from V and 5 bases from J; junction bases left unmatched: 4. CDR3: CASSALTSGDTQYF. The CDR3 DNA is TGTGCCAGCAGCGCTTTGACTAGCGGAGATACGCAGTATTTT. The entire variable domain, with the rest obtained from reference TRBV9 and TRBJ2-3, is as follows: DSGVTQTPKHLITATGQRVTLRCSPRSGDLSVYWYQQSLDQGLQFLIQYYNGEERAKGNILERFSAQQFPDLHSELNLSSLELGDSALYFCASSALTSGDTQYFGPGTRLTVL.

The rearrangement links TRBV6-5 to TRBJ2-5, with TRBD1 matching 7 bases. V was clipped by 6 bases and J by 5 bases; unmatched bases: 12. Germline V CDR1 and CDR2: MNHEY, SVGAGI. The CDR3 runs to 15 residues. CDR3 amino acids: CASRQGTAPEETQYF. In DNA form, the CDR3 reads TGTGCCAGCAGGCAAGGGACAGCCCCAGAGGAGACCCAGTACTTC.

The chain uses TRBV18 and TRBJ1-5; 7 bases line up with TRBD1. Germline V gives CDR1 KGHSH, CDR2 LQKENI. This CDR3 is built from 15 residues. V lost 4 bases to trimming and J lost 3 bases; unmatched junction nucleotides: 6. For the CDR3, the DNA is TGTGCCAGCTCACTTGAACAGGGGAACAATCAGCCCCAGCATTTT. Residues: CASSLEQGNNQPQHF. The full variable domain, completed using reference TRBV18 and TRBJ1-5, is NAGVMQNPRHLVRRRGQEARLRCSPMKGHSHVYWYRQLPEEGLKFMVYLQKENIIDESGMPKERFSAEFPKEGPSILRIQQVVRGDSAAYFCASSLEQGNNQPQHFGDGTRLSIL.

This clone was counted only a few times. The chain couples TRBV5-1 to TRBJ2-5; 11 bases are shared with TRBD2. Trimming at V came to 0 bases and at J to 4 bases, leaving 5 bases not matched to a gene. Germline CDR1 and CDR2: SGHRS and YFSETQ. The CDR3 loop spans 16 amino acids. This CDR3 reads CASSLASGTSGETQYF. CDR3 DNA: TGCGCCAGCAGCTTGGCCTCCGGGACTAGCGGAGAGACCCAGTACTTC.

This chain links TRBV7-6 with TRBJ2-1; no firm D call. The V and J ends lost 1 base and 1 base respectively, with 11 bases between them. Germline V lookup: CDR1 SGHVS, CDR2 FNYEAQ. CDR3 length: 16 amino acids. As DNA, the CDR3 is TGTGCCAGCAGCTTAGGGGGTTACGGTTCCTACAATGAGCAGTTCTTC. This encodes CASSLGGYGSYNEQFF.

This chain connects TRBV5-6 to TRBJ1-5; 9 positions match TRBD1. CDR1 and CDR2 (germline): SGHDT, YYEEEE. The CDR3 loop spans 14 amino acids. The trim removed 4 bases at V and 4 bases at J, leaving 3 bases unmatched. CDR3 coding DNA: TGTGCCAGCAGCCGGACAGGGGTAAATCAGCCCCAGCATTTT. Its protein product is CASSRTGVNQPQHF. The full variable domain, completed using reference TRBV5-6 and TRBJ1-5, is DAGVTQSPTHLIKTRGQQVTLRCSPKSGHDTVSWYQQALGQGPQFIFQYYEEEERQRGNFPDRFSGHQFPNYSSELNVNALLLGDSALYLCASSRTGVNQPQHFGDGTRLSIL.

The chain links TRBV25-1 to TRBJ1-1; D remains unclear. Trimming left V 4 bases short and J 4 bases short, with 10 bases between. Germline V lookup: CDR1 MGHDK, CDR2 SYGVNS. There are 13 residues in the CDR3. The CDR3 protein is CASSVGSVTEAFF. The CDR3 bases are TGTGCCAGCAGTGTTGGGTCAGTCACTGAAGCTTTCTTT.

The CDR3 nucleotides read TGTGCCAGCAGCTTAGCGGGGAACGCGAACACCGGGGAGCTGTTTTTT. Translation: CASSLAGNANTGELFF. This sequence joins TRBV7-9 and TRBJ2-2; D is uncertain. Germline V CDR1 and CDR2: SEHNR, FQNEAQ (reference sequence). Trimming pared 0 bases from V and 0 bases from J, leaving 8 bases between. This CDR3 comprises 16 residues.

The V call is TRBV2, the J call TRBJ1-2; 9 bases match TRBD1. The germline V gene has CDR1 SNHLY and CDR2 FYNNEI. V trimming: 8 bases; J trimming: 9 bases; junction bases outside the gene matches: 10. The CDR3 loop spans 13 amino acids. This CDR3 reads CASVQGAPGRYTF. The CDR3, as DNA: TGTGCCAGCGTACAGGGGGCGCCCGGACGCTACACCTTC.

The chain links TRBV21-1 to TRBJ2-1. TRBV21-1 represents a pseudogene. The CDR3 is 16 residues long. The CDR3 bases are TGTGCCAGCAGCAAAGAGGCGCTCCATTACTACAATGAGCAGTTCTTC. Translated, it gives CASSKEALHYYNEQFF.

This clone was observed a handful of times. V usage is TRBV5-1 and J usage is TRBJ2-7; D may be TRBD1 or TRBD2 (6 bases each). The germline V and J ends were trimmed by 4 bases and 6 bases, with 17 bases remaining between them. Germline values: CDR1 SGHRS, CDR2 YFSETQ. The CDR3 consists of 14 residues. The CDR3 spells CASSGAQGGGEQYF. The CDR3 DNA sequence: TGCGCCAGCAGCGGGGCACAGGGAGGCGGCGAGCAGTACTTC.

In this sample, this clone turned up once. This sequence joins TRBV19 and TRBJ1-3; 7 nucleotides match TRBD1. Germline V gene lookup returns CDR1 LNHDA and CDR2 SQIVND (reference sequence). CDR3 length: 17 residues. V lost 4 bases to trimming and J lost 2 bases; unmatched junction nucleotides: 11. CDR3 DNA: TGTGCCAGTAGTAGACTTCCAGGGGGGTATACTGGAAACACCATATATTTT. It codes for CASSRLPGGYTGNTIYF.